Shown below are 2 T cell receptor beta chains from a single sample sequenced in a study of graft-versus-host responses after intestinal transplantation. The method was immunoSEQ multiplex PCR; TCRdb's version includes in-frame clones alone and lacks a portion of them. In the table there are 85,000 to 100,000 clones, 92% of which are singletons. For these receptors, no antigen is known. Here the sequenced sample was unstimulated CD4+ T cells sorted from spleen or lymph node cells, taken before intestinal transplant. The receptors were sampled from a human donor who received an intestinal transplant.

The V and J genes are TRBV6-1 and TRBJ1-6; unclear D gene. The CDR3 totals 16 residues. V was clipped by 0 bases and J by 7 bases, with 13 bases between them. Germline V CDR1 and CDR2: MNHNS, SASEGT. The CDR3 DNA sequence: TGTGCCAGCAGTGAAGCGCTTCAGAGGGCCAATTCACCCCTCCACTTT. Translated, it gives CASSEALQRANSPLHF.

J is TRBJ1-6 and V is TRBV7-9; TRBD1 is a possible D gene (5 bases). The V gene's germline CDR1 is SEHNR and CDR2 FQNEAQ (reference sequence). V shed 6 bases and J shed 10 bases, with 19 bases lying between them. This CDR3 spans 15 amino acids. As DNA, the CDR3 is TGTGCCAGCAGTTCGACCCGGGACTCGGGATCACCCCTCCACTTT. Amino acids: CASSSTRDSGSPLHF.